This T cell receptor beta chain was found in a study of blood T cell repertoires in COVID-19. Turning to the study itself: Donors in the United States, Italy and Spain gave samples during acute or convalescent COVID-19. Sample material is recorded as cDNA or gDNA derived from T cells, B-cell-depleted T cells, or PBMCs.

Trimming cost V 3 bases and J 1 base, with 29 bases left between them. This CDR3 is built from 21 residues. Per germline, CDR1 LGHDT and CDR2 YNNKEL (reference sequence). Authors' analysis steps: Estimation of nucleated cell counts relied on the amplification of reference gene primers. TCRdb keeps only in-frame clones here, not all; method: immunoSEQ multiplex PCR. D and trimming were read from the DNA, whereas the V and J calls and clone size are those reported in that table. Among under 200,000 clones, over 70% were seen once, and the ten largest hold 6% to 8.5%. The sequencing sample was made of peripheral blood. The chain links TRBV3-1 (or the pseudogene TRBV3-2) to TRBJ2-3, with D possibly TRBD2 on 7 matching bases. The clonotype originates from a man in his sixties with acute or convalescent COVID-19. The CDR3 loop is CASSQEQQGFLPSGRTDTQYF. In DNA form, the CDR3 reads TGTGCCAGCAGCCAGGAACAACAGGGATTTCTCCCTAGCGGACGCACAGATACGCAGTATTTT.